The entry below gives a single T cell receptor (beta chain) sequence along with its context. The antigen is undetermined. This entry is derived from a study of CD4+ T cells in melanoma. Only in-frame clones appear in the TCRdb table, and some are missing; sequencing was by immunoSEQ multiplex PCR. The table records about 55,000 clones, roughly 69% of them present only once. The study, taken as a whole, reports: CD8+ T cell, macrophage and B cell function reportedly correlated with neoantigen-specific CD4+ T cells.

The CDR3 totals 15 residues. Germline CDR1 reads MNHEY; CDR2 reads SVGAGI. V was shortened by 2 bases and J by 6 bases, with 14 bases between the two germline ends. The source material was tumor tissue. The sequence derives from a human donor with melanoma. The chain is built from TRBV6-5 and TRBJ2-1, with a possible D match to TRBD2 (6 bases). Written as DNA, the CDR3 is TGTGCCAGCAGTTACCATGGAGTGGGGGGCAATGAGCAGTTCTTC. Residues: CASSYHGVGGNEQFF.